This T cell receptor (beta chain) was recorded in a study of T cell changes during pregnancy in multiple sclerosis. Method: immunoSEQ multiplex PCR; TCRdb's copy keeps in-frame clones and lacks some. Of more than 30,000 clones in the sample, 93% were seen once. A few counts support this clone. The material was CD8+ T cells from peripheral blood mononuclear cells, obtained in the third trimester of pregnancy. The TCR sequence derives from a female donor with multiple sclerosis, enrolled in a pregnancy study.

The CDR3 sequence is CASSYSGTGTPQHF. In DNA, the CDR3 is TGTGCCAGCAGTTATTCCGGGACAGGGACGCCCCAGCATTTT. V is TRBV6-5 and J is TRBJ1-5; 9 positions agree with TRBD1. The CDR3 consists of 14 residues. V lost 3 bases and J lost 9; bases outside the gene matches: 6. Germline values: CDR1 MNHEY, CDR2 SVGAGI.